A selection of T cell receptor beta chains follows, all from one sample in a study of T cells after yellow fever vaccination. A single record per CDR3 protein comes from TCRdb applying MiXCR to the 5' RACE reads. The sample has 100,000 or so distinct CDR3 sequences; about 8.4% are singletons. The specimen comprised CD8+ T cells not binding an NS4B(214-222) dextramer, sorted from PBMCs, sampled approximately 16 days after the first yellow fever vaccination. The receptors derive from a man between 18 and 35 years old who received the YFV17D yellow fever vaccine. Both conserved end residues are part of each CDR3. Fields, in order: D gene, J gene, V gene, clone size, CDR3 protein, CDR3 DNA. D genes are given only for firm matches. The size of a clone is reported for some rows only, either as once, few or many, or as a class for expanded clones.

D: TRBD2
J: TRBJ2-3
V: TRBV4-2
size: few
CDR3: CASSQGAGGLGYSDTQYF
DNA: TGTGCCAGCAGCCAAGGAGCGGGGGGGCTCGGTTACTCAGATACGCAGTATTTT

D: .
J: TRBJ2-1
V: TRBV7-8
size: many
CDR3: CASSLEGRVGNEQFF
DNA: TGTGCCAGCAGCTTAGAGGGGCGAGTGGGCAATGAGCAGTTCTTC

D: TRBD1
J: TRBJ2-1
V: TRBV30
size: .
CDR3: CAWRTGTPYNEQFF
DNA: TGTGCCTGGAGGACAGGGACCCCTTACAATGAGCAGTTCTTC

D: TRBD1
J: TRBJ1-5
V: TRBV15
size: few
CDR3: CATSNVDRGPNQPQHF
DNA: TGTGCCACCAGCAACGTGGACAGGGGGCCAAATCAGCCCCAGCATTTT

D: .
J: TRBJ1-6
V: TRBV27
size: .
CDR3: CASSLGPSSSPLHF
DNA: TGTGCCAGCAGTCTAGGACCTAGTAGTTCACCCCTCCACTTT

D: .
J: TRBJ2-7
V: TRBV11-1
size: few
CDR3: CASSSWSDRNSYEQYF
DNA: TGTGCCAGCAGCTCTTGGTCTGACAGGAACTCCTACGAGCAGTACTTC

D: .
J: TRBJ2-5
V: TRBV29-1
size: few
CDR3: CSVEEGRRETQYF
DNA: TGCAGCGTTGAAGAGGGCCGGCGAGAGACCCAGTACTTC

D: .
J: TRBJ1-1
V: TRBV3-1
size: .
CDR3: CASTPGGRWTEAFF
DNA: TGTGCCAGCACCCCCGGGGGTCGGTGGACTGAAGCTTTCTTT

D: TRBD1
J: TRBJ1-2
V: TRBV5-1
size: .
CDR3: CATGHKPGQPGYGYTF
DNA: TGCGCGACGGGGCACAAACCGGGACAGCCGGGCTATGGCTACACCTTC

D: TRBD1
J: TRBJ1-2
V: TRBV7-9
size: many
CDR3: CASSSNAQGAVYGYTF
DNA: TGTGCCAGCAGCTCAAACGCGCAGGGGGCAGTTTATGGCTACACCTTC

D: TRBD2
J: TRBJ2-1
V: TRBV6-2/TRBV6-3
size: few
CDR3: CASSYWEGPSSYNEQFF
DNA: TGTGCCAGCAGTTACTGGGAGGGCCCCTCTTCCTACAATGAGCAGTTCTTC

D: .
J: TRBJ1-2
V: TRBV29-1
size: .
CDR3: CSVAPTRGEGLYGYTF
DNA: TGCAGCGTTGCCCCCACGCGGGGAGAGGGGCTCTATGGCTACACCTTC

D: .
J: TRBJ1-2
V: TRBV9
size: .
CDR3: CASSVGQFETGYTF
DNA: TGTGCCAGCAGCGTCGGACAGTTCGAAACCGGCTACACCTTC

D: .
J: TRBJ2-3
V: TRBV11-2
size: once
CDR3: CASTPQDSTDTQYF
DNA: TGTGCCAGCACCCCACAGGATAGCACAGATACGCAGTATTTT

D: TRBD2
J: TRBJ2-3
V: TRBV4-1
size: .
CDR3: CASSQALYGLSSGGRTDTQYF
DNA: TGCGCCAGCAGCCAAGCTCTCTACGGGTTGTCTAGCGGGGGGCGGACAGATACGCAGTATTTT

D: .
J: TRBJ1-6
V: TRBV7-9
size: few
CDR3: CASSPGGRGSPLHF
DNA: TGTGCCAGCAGCCCAGGAGGCAGGGGTTCACCCCTCCACTTT

D: .
J: TRBJ1-2
V: TRBV5-1
size: many
CDR3: CASSLGADNYGYTF
DNA: TGCGCCAGCAGCTTGGGGGCAGATAACTATGGCTACACCTTC

D: .
J: TRBJ1-1
V: TRBV12-3/TRBV12-4
size: few
CDR3: CASSPSGLSRDTEAFF
DNA: TGTGCCAGCAGTCCCTCGGGCCTATCAAGAGACACTGAAGCTTTCTTT

D: .
J: TRBJ1-2
V: TRBV28
size: many
CDR3: CASSFNSLRYGYTF
DNA: TGTGCCAGCAGTTTCAACAGCCTCCGCTATGGCTACACCTTC

D: .
J: TRBJ2-3
V: TRBV3-1
size: few
CDR3: CASSQGPKGLGTDTQYF
DNA: TGTGCCAGCAGCCAAGGTCCGAAGGGTTTGGGCACAGATACGCAGTATTTT

D: .
J: TRBJ2-2
V: TRBV6-5
size: few
CDR3: CASSYFLGGANTGELFF
DNA: TGTGCCAGCAGTTACTTCCTAGGGGGGGCGAACACCGGGGAGCTGTTTTTT

D: .
J: TRBJ1-4
V: TRBV6-5
size: many
CDR3: CASSYSVGRAVNEKLFF
DNA: TGTGCCAGCAGTTACTCCGTCGGGAGGGCGGTTAATGAAAAACTGTTTTTT

D: TRBD2
J: TRBJ2-3
V: TRBV7-3
size: few
CDR3: CASSTGTSGGADTQYF
DNA: TGTGCCAGCAGCACTGGGACTAGCGGGGGGGCAGATACGCAGTATTTT

D: TRBD1
J: TRBJ2-5
V: TRBV13
size: .
CDR3: CASSYLGQAGFGETQYF
DNA: TGTGCCAGCAGCTACTTGGGACAGGCTGGTTTCGGGGAGACCCAGTACTTC

D: TRBD1
J: TRBJ2-2
V: TRBV24-1
size: .
CDR3: CATSETGEIAGELFF
DNA: TGTGCCACCAGTGAGACAGGGGAAATTGCCGGGGAGCTGTTTTTT

D: .
J: TRBJ1-2
V: TRBV4-1
size: .
CDR3: CASSQVGTEAYGYTF
DNA: TGCGCCAGCAGCCAAGTCGGGACGGAAGCCTATGGCTACACCTTC

D: .
J: TRBJ1-5
V: TRBV15
size: few
CDR3: CATSRGSTGSQPQHF
DNA: TGTGCCACCAGCAGAGGTAGTACCGGGAGTCAGCCCCAGCATTTT

D: .
J: TRBJ2-3
V: TRBV5-4
size: .
CDR3: CASSLAGFEDTQYF
DNA: TGTGCCAGCAGCTTGGCGGGTTTTGAAGATACGCAGTATTTT

D: .
J: TRBJ2-3
V: TRBV12-3/TRBV12-4
size: many
CDR3: CASSWTVNTQYF
DNA: TGTGCCAGCAGTTGGACAGTTAATACGCAGTATTTT

D: .
J: TRBJ1-1
V: TRBV6-5
size: .
CDR3: CASSYSDTEAFF
DNA: TGTGCCAGCAGTTACTCGGACACTGAAGCTTTCTTT

D: .
J: TRBJ1-1
V: TRBV4-1
size: .
CDR3: CASSQAQDGNTEAFF
DNA: TGCGCCAGCAGCCAAGCCCAAGACGGGAACACTGAAGCTTTCTTT

D: .
J: TRBJ2-2
V: TRBV13
size: few
CDR3: CASSLGRGEPGELFF
DNA: TGTGCCAGCAGCTTGGGCAGGGGAGAACCCGGGGAGCTGTTTTTT

D: .
J: TRBJ2-1
V: TRBV15
size: few
CDR3: CATSPTRDPTNNEQFF
DNA: TGTGCCACCAGCCCTACCCGGGACCCTACGAACAATGAGCAGTTCTTC

D: .
J: TRBJ2-1
V: TRBV11-2
size: few
CDR3: CASSLILEGGNEQFF
DNA: TGTGCCAGCAGCTTAATTCTAGAGGGGGGCAATGAGCAGTTCTTC